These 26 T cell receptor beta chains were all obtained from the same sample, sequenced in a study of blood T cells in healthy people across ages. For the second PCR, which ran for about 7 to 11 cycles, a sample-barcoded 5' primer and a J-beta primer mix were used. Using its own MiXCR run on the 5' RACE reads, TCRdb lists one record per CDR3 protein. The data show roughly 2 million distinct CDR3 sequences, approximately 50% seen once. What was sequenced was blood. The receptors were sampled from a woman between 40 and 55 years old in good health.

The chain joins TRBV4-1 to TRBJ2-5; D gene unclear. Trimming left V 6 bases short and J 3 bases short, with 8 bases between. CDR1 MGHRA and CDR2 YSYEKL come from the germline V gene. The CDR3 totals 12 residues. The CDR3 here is CASRGKKETQYF. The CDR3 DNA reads TGCGCCAGCAGAGGGAAGAAAGAGACCCAGTACTTC.

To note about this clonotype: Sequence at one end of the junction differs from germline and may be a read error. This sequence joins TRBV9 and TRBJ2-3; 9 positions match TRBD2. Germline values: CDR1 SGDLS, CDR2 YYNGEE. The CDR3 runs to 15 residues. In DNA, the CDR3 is TGTGCCAGCAGCGCTAGCGGGGCGGCGCCAGATATGCAGTATTTT. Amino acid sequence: CASSASGAAPDMQYF.

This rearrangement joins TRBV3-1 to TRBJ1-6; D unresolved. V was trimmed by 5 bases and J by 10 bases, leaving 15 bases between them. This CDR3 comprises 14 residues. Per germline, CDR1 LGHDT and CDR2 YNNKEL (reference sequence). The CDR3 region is CASSFSGEGSPLHF. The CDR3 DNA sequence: TGTGCCAGCAGCTTCAGCGGCGAGGGATCACCCCTCCACTTT.

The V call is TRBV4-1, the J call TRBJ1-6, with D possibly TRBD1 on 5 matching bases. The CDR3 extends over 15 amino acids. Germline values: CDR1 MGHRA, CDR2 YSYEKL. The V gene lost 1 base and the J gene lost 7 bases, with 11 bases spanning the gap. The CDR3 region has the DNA TGCGCCAGCAGCCAAGGGGACGTCAAGAATTCACCCCTCCACTTT. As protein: CASSQGDVKNSPLHF.

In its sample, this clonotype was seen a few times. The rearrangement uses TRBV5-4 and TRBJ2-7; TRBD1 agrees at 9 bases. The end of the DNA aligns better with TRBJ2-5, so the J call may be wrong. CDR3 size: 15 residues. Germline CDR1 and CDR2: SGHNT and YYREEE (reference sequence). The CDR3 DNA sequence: TGTGCCAGCAGCCTCAGACAGGGGGAGGGAGAGACCCAGTACTTC. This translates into CASSLRQGEGETQYF.

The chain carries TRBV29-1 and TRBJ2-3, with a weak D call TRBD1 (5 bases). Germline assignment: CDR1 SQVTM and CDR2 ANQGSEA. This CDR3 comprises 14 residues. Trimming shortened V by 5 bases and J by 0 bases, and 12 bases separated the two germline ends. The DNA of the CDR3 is TGCAGCGTTACTGGACACGCAAGCACAGATACGCAGTATTTT. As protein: CSVTGHASTDTQYF.

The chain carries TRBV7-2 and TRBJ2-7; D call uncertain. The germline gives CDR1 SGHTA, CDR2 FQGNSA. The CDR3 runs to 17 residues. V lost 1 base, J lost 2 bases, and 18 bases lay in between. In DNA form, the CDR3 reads TGTGCCAGCAGCTTAGTCGGATCTGGGTTTTTCCCCTACGAGCAGTACTTC. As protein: CASSLVGSGFFPYEQYF.

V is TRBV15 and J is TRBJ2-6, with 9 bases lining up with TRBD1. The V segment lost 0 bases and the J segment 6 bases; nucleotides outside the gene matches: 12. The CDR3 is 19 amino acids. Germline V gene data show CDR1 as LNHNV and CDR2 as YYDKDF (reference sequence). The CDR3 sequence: CATSRDDRGFRSQANVLTF. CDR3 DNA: TGTGCCACCAGCAGAGATGACAGGGGGTTCAGGTCTCAGGCCAACGTCCTGACTTTC.

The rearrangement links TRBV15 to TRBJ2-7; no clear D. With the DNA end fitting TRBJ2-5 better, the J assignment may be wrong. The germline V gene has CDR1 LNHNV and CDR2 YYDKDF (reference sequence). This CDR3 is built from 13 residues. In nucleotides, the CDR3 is TGTGCCACCAGCAGACCAATCTTCGGGACCCAGTACTTC. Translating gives CATSRPIFGTQYF.

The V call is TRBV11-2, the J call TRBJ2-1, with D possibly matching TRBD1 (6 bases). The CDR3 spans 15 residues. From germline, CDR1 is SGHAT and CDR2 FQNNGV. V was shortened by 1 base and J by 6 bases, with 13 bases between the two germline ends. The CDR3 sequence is CASSLAPTGINEQFF. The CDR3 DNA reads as TGTGCCAGCAGCTTAGCCCCCACAGGGATCAATGAGCAGTTCTTC. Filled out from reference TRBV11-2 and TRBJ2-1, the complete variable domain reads EAGVAQSPRYKIIEKRQSVAFWCNPISGHATLYWYQQILGQGPKLLIQFQNNGVVDDSQLPKDRFSAERLKGVDSTLKIQPAKLEDSAVYLCASSLAPTGINEQFFGPGTRLTVL.

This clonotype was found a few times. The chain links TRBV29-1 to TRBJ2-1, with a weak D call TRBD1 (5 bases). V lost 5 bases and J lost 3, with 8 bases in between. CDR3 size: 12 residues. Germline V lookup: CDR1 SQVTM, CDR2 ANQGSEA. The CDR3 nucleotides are TGCAGCGTTCCAGGGATCTACAATGAGCAGTTCTTC. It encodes CSVPGIYNEQFF.

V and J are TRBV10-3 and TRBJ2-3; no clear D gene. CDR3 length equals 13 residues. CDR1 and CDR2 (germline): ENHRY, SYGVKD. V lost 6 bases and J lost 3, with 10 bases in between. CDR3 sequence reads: CAIRVTETDTQYF. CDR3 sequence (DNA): TGTGCCATCAGGGTGACGGAGACAGATACGCAGTATTTT.

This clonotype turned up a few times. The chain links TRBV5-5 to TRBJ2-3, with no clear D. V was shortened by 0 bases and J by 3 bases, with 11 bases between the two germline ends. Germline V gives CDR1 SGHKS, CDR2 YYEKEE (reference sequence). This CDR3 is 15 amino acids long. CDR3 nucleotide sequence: TGTGCCAGCAGCTTGGAGGGTCTAAAAACAGATACGCAGTATTTT. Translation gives CASSLEGLKTDTQYF.

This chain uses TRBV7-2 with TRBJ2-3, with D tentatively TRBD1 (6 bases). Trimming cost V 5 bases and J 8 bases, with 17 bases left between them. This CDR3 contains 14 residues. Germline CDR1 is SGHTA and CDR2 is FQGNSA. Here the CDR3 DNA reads TGTGCCAGCAGCGCTACTGGGGGCAGGGTTACGCAGTATTTT. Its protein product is CASSATGGRVTQYF.

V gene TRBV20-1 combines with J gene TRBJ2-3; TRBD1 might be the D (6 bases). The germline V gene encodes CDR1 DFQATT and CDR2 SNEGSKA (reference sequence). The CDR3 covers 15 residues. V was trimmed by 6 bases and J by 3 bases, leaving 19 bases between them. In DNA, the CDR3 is TGCAGTGCATGGGACACCGCTGAATCTACAGATACGCAGTATTTT. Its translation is CSAWDTAESTDTQYF.

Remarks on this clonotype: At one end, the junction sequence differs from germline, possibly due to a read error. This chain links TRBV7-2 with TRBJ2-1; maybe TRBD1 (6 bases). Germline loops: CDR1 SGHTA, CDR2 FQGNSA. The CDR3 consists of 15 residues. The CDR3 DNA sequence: TGTGCCAGCAGCTCGCCCCGGACAGTCTACAGTGAGCAGTTCTTC. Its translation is CASSSPRTVYSEQFF.

Written as DNA, the CDR3 is TGTGCCAGCAGCCGGACGGACCGCGAGCAGTACTTC. Translated: CASSRTDREQYF. The chain employs TRBV7-9 and TRBJ2-5; D unresolved. The DNA end lines up better with TRBJ2-7; the J call may be wrong. The CDR3 covers 12 residues. Looked up from germline, CDR1 is SEHNR and CDR2 is FQNEAQ (reference sequence).

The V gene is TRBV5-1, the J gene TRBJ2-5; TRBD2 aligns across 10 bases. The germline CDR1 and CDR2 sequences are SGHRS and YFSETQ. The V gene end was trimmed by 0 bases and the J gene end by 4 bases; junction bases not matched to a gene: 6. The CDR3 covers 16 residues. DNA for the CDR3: TGCGCCAGCAGCTTGGGAGCTAGCGGGGGTGCAGAGACCCAGTACTTC. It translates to CASSLGASGGAETQYF.

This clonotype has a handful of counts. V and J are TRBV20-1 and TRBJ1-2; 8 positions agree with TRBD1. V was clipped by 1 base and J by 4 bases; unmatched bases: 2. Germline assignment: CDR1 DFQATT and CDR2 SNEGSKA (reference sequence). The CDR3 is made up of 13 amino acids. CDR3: CSARAGTGYGYTF. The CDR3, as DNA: TGCAGTGCTAGAGCCGGGACAGGCTATGGCTACACCTTC.

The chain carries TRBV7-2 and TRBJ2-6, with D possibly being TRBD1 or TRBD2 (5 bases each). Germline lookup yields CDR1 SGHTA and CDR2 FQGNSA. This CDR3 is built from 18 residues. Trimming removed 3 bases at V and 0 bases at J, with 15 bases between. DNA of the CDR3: TGTGCCAGCAGCTTTAGACCCGGGACGGCCTCTGGGGCCAACGTCCTGACTTTC. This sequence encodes CASSFRPGTASGANVLTF.

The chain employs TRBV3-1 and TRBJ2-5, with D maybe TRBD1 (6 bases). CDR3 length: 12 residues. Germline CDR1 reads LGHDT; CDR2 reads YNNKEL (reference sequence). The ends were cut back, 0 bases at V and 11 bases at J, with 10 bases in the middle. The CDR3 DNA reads TGTGCCAGCAGCCAAGAAGACAGGACGCAGTACTTC. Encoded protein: CASSQEDRTQYF.

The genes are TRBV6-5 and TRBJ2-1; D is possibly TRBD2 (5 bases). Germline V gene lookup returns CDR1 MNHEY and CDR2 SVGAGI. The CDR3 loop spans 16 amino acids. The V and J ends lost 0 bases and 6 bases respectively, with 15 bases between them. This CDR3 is CASSYSAGGGFNEQFF. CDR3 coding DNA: TGTGCCAGCAGTTACTCGGCCGGTGGAGGATTCAATGAGCAGTTCTTC.

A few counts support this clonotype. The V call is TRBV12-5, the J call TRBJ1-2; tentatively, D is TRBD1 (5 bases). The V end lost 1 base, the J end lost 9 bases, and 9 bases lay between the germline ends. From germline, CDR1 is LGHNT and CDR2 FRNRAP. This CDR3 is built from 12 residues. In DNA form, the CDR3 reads TGTGCTAGTGGTTTGGGGACAATCCGCTACACCTTC. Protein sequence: CASGLGTIRYTF.

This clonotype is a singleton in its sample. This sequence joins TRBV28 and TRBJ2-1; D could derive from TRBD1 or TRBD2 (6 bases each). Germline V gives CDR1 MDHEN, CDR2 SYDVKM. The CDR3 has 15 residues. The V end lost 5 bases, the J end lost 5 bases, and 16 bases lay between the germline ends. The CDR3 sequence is CASSMGTRRDNEQFF. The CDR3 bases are TGTGCCAGCAGTATGGGGACAAGGAGGGACAATGAGCAGTTCTTC.

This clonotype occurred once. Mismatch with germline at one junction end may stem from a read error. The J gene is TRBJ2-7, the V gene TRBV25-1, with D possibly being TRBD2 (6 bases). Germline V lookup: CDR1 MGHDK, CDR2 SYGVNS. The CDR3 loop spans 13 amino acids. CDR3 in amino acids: CVSSDGSWGQQYF. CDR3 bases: TGTGTCAGCAGTGACGGGAGTTGGGGACAGCAGTACTTC.

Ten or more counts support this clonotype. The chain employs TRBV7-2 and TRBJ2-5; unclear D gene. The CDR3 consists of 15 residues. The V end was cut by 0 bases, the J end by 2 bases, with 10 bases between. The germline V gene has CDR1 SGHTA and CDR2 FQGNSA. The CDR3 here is CASSLAGRLQETQYF. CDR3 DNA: TGTGCCAGCAGCTTAGCCGGACGGCTTCAAGAGACCCAGTACTTC.